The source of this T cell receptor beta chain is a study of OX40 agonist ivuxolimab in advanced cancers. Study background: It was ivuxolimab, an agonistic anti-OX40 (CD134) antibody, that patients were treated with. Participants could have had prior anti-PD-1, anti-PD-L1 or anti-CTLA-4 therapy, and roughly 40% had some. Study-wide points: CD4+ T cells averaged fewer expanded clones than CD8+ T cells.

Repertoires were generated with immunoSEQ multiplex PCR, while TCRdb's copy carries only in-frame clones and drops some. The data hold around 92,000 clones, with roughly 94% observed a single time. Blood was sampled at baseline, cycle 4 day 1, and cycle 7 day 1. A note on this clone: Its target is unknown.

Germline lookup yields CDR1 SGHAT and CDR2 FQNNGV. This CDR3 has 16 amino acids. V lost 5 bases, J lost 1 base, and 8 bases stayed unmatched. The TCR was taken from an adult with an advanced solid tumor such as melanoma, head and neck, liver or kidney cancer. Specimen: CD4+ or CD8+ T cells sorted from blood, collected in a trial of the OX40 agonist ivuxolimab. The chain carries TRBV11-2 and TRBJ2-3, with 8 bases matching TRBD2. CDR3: CASSRGGQPGTDTQYF. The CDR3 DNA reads TGTGCCAGCAGCCGGGGGGGCCAGCCTGGCACAGATACGCAGTATTTT.